This entry is about one T cell receptor (beta chain). Antigen: not known. The same CDR3 is also encoded by other DNA sequences in this sample. V gave up 0 bases and J gave up 0 bases, with 1 base separating them. Germline V CDR1 and CDR2: SGHDT, YYEEEE. CDR3 length: 12 residues. These data originate in a study of shared clonotypes between healthy human individuals. Study-level information: Each donor contributed plates that comprised three CD4 naive, three CD4 memory, two CD8 naive and one CD8 memory. Study outcomes and limitations: Naive subsets typically showed greater estimated richness than memory subsets.

As processed by the authors: Junction-only sequences without quality scores came from ImmunoSEQ, so filtering differed. The protocol was immunoSEQ multiplex PCR, while the TCRdb copy is restricted to in-frame clones and leaves out a portion. V, J and clone size derive from that table, while D and trimming were established from the DNA sequence. The profile shows about 1 million clones, about 75% of them singletons. Sequencing used memory CD4+ T cells sorted from blood. Sample subset: CD45RA-negative fraction. The clonotype originates from a man younger than 35 in good health. The chain recombines TRBV5-6 with TRBJ2-7, with D hard to call. The CDR3 DNA is TGTGCCAGCAGCTTGGCCTCCTACGAGCAGTACTTC. Its translation is CASSLASYEQYF.